One sample yielded the 14 T cell receptor beta chains listed below, sequenced in a study of T cell repertoires in aging, cancer and after chemotherapy. Rearranged V-D-J TRB sequences were amplified with a mixed TRB-A/B primer pool. TCRdb fed the multiplex PCR reads into MiXCR, producing one record per CDR3 protein. The sample has a few thousand distinct CDR3 sequences, roughly 25% seen once. Peripheral blood genomic DNA, not sorted cells or RNA, was the template. Sequences were obtained from blood. The receptors derive from a human donor in good health. The donor label of this sample is uncertain.

This clonotype rates as medium-sized. J is TRBJ2-1 and V is TRBV5-6, with 9 positions matching TRBD2. Trimming took 6 bases from V and 3 from J; bases not matched to a gene: 4. The CDR3 is made up of 14 amino acids. Looked up from germline, CDR1 is SGHDT and CDR2 is YYEEEE. This CDR3 is CASTSTSGYNEQFF. CDR3 in DNA: TGTGCCAGCACCTCGACTAGCGGCTACAATGAGCAGTTCTTC.

This clonotype rates as medium-sized. The V call is TRBV15, the J call TRBJ2-7; 7 nucleotides line up with TRBD2. The CDR3 extends over 14 amino acids. The junction had 3 bases not matched to a gene; V was cut back by 1 base and J by 3 bases. Germline loops: CDR1 LNHNV, CDR2 YYDKDF (reference sequence). CDR3 sequence (DNA): TGTGCCACCAGCAGAGCGGGAGGTAACTACGAGCAGTACTTC. Translated: CATSRAGGNYEQYF.

V usage is TRBV20-1 and J usage is TRBJ2-7; D possibly corresponds to TRBD2 (6 bases). Germline V gene data show CDR1 as DFQATT and CDR2 as SNEGSKA (reference sequence). V dropped 1 base and J dropped 4 bases, with 17 bases sitting between them. This CDR3 is built from 15 residues. DNA of the CDR3: TGCAGTGCTAGAGGGGACGCTAGCGACGGGTACGAGCAGTACTTC. Amino acids: CSARGDASDGYEQYF.

This clonotype is classed as medium-sized. This rearrangement joins TRBV6-4 to TRBJ2-3, with TRBD2 identical over 8 bases. Per the germline V gene, CDR1 is MRHNA and CDR2 is SNTAGT. The CDR3 length is 14 residues. After removal of 3 bases from V and 1 base from J, the junction contained 0 bases not matched to a gene. The CDR3 here is CASSERGGTDTQYF. The CDR3 DNA reads as TGTGCCAGCAGTGAGCGGGGGGGCACAGATACGCAGTATTTT.

This clonotype is deemed medium-sized (0.01 to 0.1%). The chain couples TRBV18 to TRBJ2-7, with D unclear. The CDR3 spans 12 residues. The germline CDR1 and CDR2 sequences are KGHSH and LQKENI. V dropped 1 base and J dropped 5 bases, with 6 bases sitting between them. CDR3 sequence (DNA): TGTGCCAGCTCACCACTCGGCGACGAGCAGTACTTC. It codes for CASSPLGDEQYF.

This clonotype counts as medium-sized. V is TRBV19 and J is TRBJ1-2, with TRBD1 matching over 7 bases. J gave up 4 bases and V 4 bases, and 9 bases lay outside the gene matches. The germline CDR1 and CDR2 sequences are LNHDA and SQIVND (reference sequence). This CDR3 region has 15 residues. The CDR3 DNA is TGTGCCAGTAGTACTCCCCGGACAGGAGCCTATGGCTACACCTTC. Protein sequence: CASSTPRTGAYGYTF.

This clonotype is labeled medium-sized. V usage is TRBV27 and J usage is TRBJ2-3; TRBD2 is a possible D gene (6 bases). Germline assignment: CDR1 MNHEY and CDR2 SMNVEV (reference sequence). This CDR3 is built from 17 residues. The V end was cut by 0 bases, the J end by 0 bases, with 13 bases between. The chain's CDR3 is CASSLSGLAPSTDTQYF. The DNA for the CDR3 is TGTGCCAGCAGTTTATCGGGACTCGCACCTAGCACAGATACGCAGTATTTT.

This clonotype has just a few counts. In DNA, the CDR3 is TGTGCCAGCAGCTTGTTCCCAGAGACCCAGTACTTC. Encoded protein: CASSLFPETQYF. The V and J genes are TRBV11-1 and TRBJ2-5, with D unresolved. CDR3 size: 12 residues. The V and J ends lost 3 bases and 4 bases respectively, with 6 bases between them. In germline, CDR1 is SGHAT, CDR2 FQDESV (reference sequence).

This sequence joins TRBV7-9 and TRBJ2-1; 12 nucleotides agree with TRBD2. The ends lost 2 bases at V and 0 bases at J; junction bases unmatched: 11. The CDR3 runs 20 residues. Germline V gene sequence: CDR1 SEHNR, CDR2 FQNEAQ (reference sequence). CDR3: CASSLIGGLAGPRSYNEQFF. The CDR3 nucleotides are TGTGCCAGCAGCTTAATCGGAGGACTAGCGGGGCCTCGCTCCTACAATGAGCAGTTCTTC.

Relative to its sample, this clonotype is medium-sized. V is TRBV29-1 and J is TRBJ2-1; TRBD2 aligns across 8 bases. The germline gives CDR1 SQVTM, CDR2 ANQGSEA. The CDR3 covers 16 residues. V lost 7 bases and J lost 7; bases outside the gene matches: 18. The CDR3 coding sequence is TGCAGCGCGGTGGAAGGTAGCGGGATAGGGAGGAATGAGCAGTTCTTC. This encodes CSAVEGSGIGRNEQFF.

This sequence joins TRBV6-4 and TRBJ2-5; D uncertain. Germline loops: CDR1 MRHNA, CDR2 SNTAGT. Trimming removed 6 bases at V and 4 bases at J, with 12 bases between. This CDR3 has 13 amino acids. The CDR3 coding sequence is TGTGCCAGCAGGAGAGAACCTGGAGAGACCCAGTACTTC. Translation: CASRREPGETQYF.

The chain uses TRBV20-1 and TRBJ1-3; TRBD1 aligns across 9 bases. The CDR3 has 14 residues. Trimming took 3 bases from V and 7 from J; bases not matched to a gene: 7. Germline V gene lookup returns CDR1 DFQATT and CDR2 SNEGSKA (reference sequence). CDR3 residues: CSASGTGWRNTIYF. The CDR3 DNA reads TGCAGTGCTAGCGGGACAGGGTGGAGGAACACCATATATTTT.

The V call is TRBV7-9, the J call TRBJ2-5; D is unresolved. Germline-derived CDR1 and CDR2 are SEHNR and FQNEAQ (reference sequence). V lost 1 base to trimming and J lost 5 bases, with 20 bases between them. The CDR3 totals 17 residues. The CDR3 DNA reads TGTGCCAGCAGCTTAGGATCGAACGGCATTGTATTGGAGACCCAGTACTTC. Its translation: CASSLGSNGIVLETQYF.

Sample share makes this clonotype medium-sized (0.01 to 0.1%). This rearrangement joins TRBV19 to TRBJ2-1, with 9 bases aligning to TRBD1. The germline V gene has CDR1 LNHDA and CDR2 SQIVND (reference sequence). J lost 4 bases, V lost 5 bases, and 21 bases had no gene match. The CDR3 sequence is 20 residues long. The CDR3 DNA reads as TGTGCCAGTAGTGCCCTTAGTCTCCTTTCGGGACAGGGATCGTACAATGAGCAGTTCTTC. Encoded protein: CASSALSLLSGQGSYNEQFF.